Given below is one T cell receptor beta chain in context. These data belong to a study of OX40 agonist ivuxolimab in advanced cancers. Clones were sequenced by immunoSEQ multiplex PCR, and TCRdb holds only the in-frame ones, with some missing. The sample comprises approximately 160,000 clones, 85% to 95% of which are singletons, and around 0.33% rests with the top ten. There are 15 residues in the CDR3. Germline V CDR1 and CDR2: MNHEY, SMNVEV (reference sequence). Trimming took off 5 bases at V and 4 bases at J, with 15 bases between the two ends. This chain connects TRBV27 to TRBJ1-5; a possible D gene is TRBD1 (6 bases). The origin of this receptor is an adult with an advanced solid tumor such as melanoma, head and neck, liver or kidney cancer. The sample was CD4+ or CD8+ T cells sorted from blood, taken in a trial of the OX40 agonist ivuxolimab. The CDR3 loop is CASSRRPGVNQPQHF. In DNA form, the CDR3 reads TGTGCCAGCAGTCGACGCCCAGGGGTAAATCAGCCCCAGCATTTT.